This T cell receptor beta chain was recorded in a study of identical twins. Study results and limitations: Invariant MAIT and iNKT cells may have partly biased zero-insertion analyses.

Comment on this clonotype: Antigen unknown.

V was shortened by 3 bases and J by 7 bases, with 13 bases between the two germline ends. Germline loops: CDR1 SNHLY, CDR2 FYNNEI. This CDR3 has 13 residues. TCRdb re-derived calls from the 5' RACE reads in MiXCR, one entry per CDR3 protein. The top ten clones hold less than 4% of a sample with 250,000 to 300,000 distinct CDR3 sequences, about 8% of them seen once. These data were also filed under a second study, of yellow fever vaccine responses in identical twins.

This receptor was identified in a woman under 30 in good health. The sequencing input was CD8+ T cells sorted from blood. This chain joins TRBV2 and TRBJ2-7, with unresolved D. The CDR3 here is CASSDSSVGEQYF. The CDR3 DNA sequence: TGTGCCAGCAGTGACTCCTCGGTCGGAGAGCAGTACTTC.